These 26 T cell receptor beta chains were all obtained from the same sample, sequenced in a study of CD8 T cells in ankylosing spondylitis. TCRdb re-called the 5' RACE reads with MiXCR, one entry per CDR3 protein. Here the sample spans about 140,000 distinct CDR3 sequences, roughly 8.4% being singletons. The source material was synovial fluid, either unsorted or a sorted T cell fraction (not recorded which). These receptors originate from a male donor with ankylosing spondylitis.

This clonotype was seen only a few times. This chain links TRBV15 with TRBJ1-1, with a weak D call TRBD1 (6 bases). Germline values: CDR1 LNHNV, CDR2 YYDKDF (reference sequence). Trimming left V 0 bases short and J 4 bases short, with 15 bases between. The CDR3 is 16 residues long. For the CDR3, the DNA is TGTGCCACCAGCAGAGATGAGGGGGGGCGAGTCACTGAAGCTTTCTTT. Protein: CATSRDEGGRVTEAFF.

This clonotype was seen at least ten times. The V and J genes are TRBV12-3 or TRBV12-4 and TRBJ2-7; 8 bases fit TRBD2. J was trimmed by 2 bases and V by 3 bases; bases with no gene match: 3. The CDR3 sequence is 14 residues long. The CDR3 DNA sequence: TGTGCCAGCAGTTTCCGGCGGGAGGCCTACGAGCAGTACTTC. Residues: CASSFRREAYEQYF.

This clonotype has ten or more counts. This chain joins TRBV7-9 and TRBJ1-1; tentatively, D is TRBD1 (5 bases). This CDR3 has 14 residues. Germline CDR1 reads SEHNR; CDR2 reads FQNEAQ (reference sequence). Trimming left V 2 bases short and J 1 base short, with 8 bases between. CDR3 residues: CASSLNGGNTEAFF. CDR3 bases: TGTGCCAGCAGCTTAAACGGGGGGAACACTGAAGCTTTCTTT.

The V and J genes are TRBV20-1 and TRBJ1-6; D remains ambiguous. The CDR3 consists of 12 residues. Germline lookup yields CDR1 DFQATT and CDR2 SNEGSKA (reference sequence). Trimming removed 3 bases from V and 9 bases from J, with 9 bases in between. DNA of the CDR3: TGCAGTGCTAGGCTCTTGAGTTCACCCCTCCACTTT. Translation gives CSARLLSSPLHF.

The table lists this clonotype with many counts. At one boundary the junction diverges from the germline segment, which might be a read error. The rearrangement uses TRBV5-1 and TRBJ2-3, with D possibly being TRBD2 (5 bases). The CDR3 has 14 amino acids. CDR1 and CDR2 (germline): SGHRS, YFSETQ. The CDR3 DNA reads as TGTGCCAGCAGTTTAGAGGGAGGCACAGATACGCAGTATTTT. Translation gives CASSLEGGTDTQYF.

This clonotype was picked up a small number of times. As DNA, the CDR3 is TGTGCCAGTAGTAGGGGGAGGGATCAGCCCCAGCATTTT. Translated: CASSRGRDQPQHF. The gene calls are TRBV19 and TRBJ1-5; TRBD1 might be the D (5 bases). The CDR3 sequence is 13 residues long. Per the germline V gene, CDR1 is LNHDA and CDR2 is SQIVND (reference sequence). The V end lost 4 bases, the J end lost 5 bases, and 9 bases lay between the germline ends.

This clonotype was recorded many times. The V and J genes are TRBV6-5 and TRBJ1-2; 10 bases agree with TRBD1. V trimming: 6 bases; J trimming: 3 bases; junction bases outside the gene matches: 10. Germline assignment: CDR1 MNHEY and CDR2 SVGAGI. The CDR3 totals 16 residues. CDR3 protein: CASRSTGGRAYYGYTF. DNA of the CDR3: TGTGCCAGCAGGTCGACAGGGGGCCGGGCATACTATGGCTACACCTTC.

CDR3 nucleotide sequence: TGTGCCAGCAGCGAACGGGGGGGAACTAATGAAAAACTGTTTTTT. It specifies CASSERGGTNEKLFF. The chain links TRBV28 to TRBJ1-4; tentatively, D is TRBD1 (5 bases). V was clipped by 6 bases and J by 1 base, with 12 bases between them. The CDR3 has 15 amino acids. In germline, CDR1 is MDHEN, CDR2 SYDVKM.

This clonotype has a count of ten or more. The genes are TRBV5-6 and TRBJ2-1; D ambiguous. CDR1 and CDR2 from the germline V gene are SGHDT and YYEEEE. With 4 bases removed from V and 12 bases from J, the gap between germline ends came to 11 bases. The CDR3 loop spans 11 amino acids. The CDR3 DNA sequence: TGTGCCAGCAGCCACAGTTCGGCGCAGTTCTTC. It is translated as CASSHSSAQFF.

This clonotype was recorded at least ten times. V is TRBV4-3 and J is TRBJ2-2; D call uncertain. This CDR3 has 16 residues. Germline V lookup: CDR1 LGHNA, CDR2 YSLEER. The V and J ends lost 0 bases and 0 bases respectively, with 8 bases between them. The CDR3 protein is CASSQDYGTNTGELFF. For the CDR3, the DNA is TGCGCCAGCAGCCAAGATTACGGAACGAACACCGGGGAGCTGTTTTTT.

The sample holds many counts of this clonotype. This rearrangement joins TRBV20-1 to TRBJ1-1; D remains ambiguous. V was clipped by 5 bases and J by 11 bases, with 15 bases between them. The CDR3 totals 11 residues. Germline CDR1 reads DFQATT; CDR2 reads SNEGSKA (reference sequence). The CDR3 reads CSAPRKLGAFF. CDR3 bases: TGCAGTGCTCCCCGGAAGCTGGGGGCTTTCTTT.

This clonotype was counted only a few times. The CDR3 DNA sequence: TGCAGTGCTATGCCCAGGGGGAGCGGCTACACCTTC. Protein sequence: CSAMPRGSGYTF. This chain uses TRBV20-1 with TRBJ1-2; 7 nucleotides line up with TRBD1. Germline-derived CDR1 and CDR2 are DFQATT and SNEGSKA (reference sequence). J was trimmed by 8 bases and V by 4 bases; bases with no gene match: 7. The CDR3 totals 12 residues.

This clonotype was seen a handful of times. The CDR3 DNA reads TGCAGTGCTAGAGGACAGGGATATAATTCACCCCTCCACTTT. Its translation is CSARGQGYNSPLHF. The chain has TRBV20-1 and TRBJ1-6, with 7 bases identical to TRBD1. The junction had 1 base not matched to a gene; V was cut back by 1 base and J by 4 bases. Germline loops: CDR1 DFQATT, CDR2 SNEGSKA (reference sequence). The length of the CDR3 is 14 residues.

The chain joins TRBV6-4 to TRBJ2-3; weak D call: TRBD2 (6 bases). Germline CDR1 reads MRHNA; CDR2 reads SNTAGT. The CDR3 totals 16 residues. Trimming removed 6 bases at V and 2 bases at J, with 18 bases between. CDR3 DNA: TGTGCCAGCAGCGAAAGACTAGATCGATACACAGATACGCAGTATTTT. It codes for CASSERLDRYTDTQYF.

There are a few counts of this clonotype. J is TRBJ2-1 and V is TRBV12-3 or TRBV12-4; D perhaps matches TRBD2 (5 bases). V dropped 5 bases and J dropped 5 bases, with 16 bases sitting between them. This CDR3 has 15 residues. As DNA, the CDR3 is TGTGCCAGCAGTCTGGAGCGGATAATAAACAATGAGCAGTTCTTC. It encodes CASSLERIINNEQFF.

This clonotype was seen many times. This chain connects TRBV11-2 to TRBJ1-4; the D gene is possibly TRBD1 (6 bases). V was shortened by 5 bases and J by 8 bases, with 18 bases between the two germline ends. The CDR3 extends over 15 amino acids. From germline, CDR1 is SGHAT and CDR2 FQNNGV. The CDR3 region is CASSPSRDNWEKLFF. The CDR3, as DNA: TGTGCCAGCAGCCCCAGTCGGGACAACTGGGAAAAACTGTTTTTT.

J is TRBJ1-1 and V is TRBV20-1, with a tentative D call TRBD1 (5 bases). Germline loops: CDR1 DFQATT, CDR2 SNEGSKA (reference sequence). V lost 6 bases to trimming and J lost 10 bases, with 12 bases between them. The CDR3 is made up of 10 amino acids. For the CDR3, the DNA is TGCAGTGCCGGCGGACATAGAGCTTTCTTT. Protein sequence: CSAGGHRAFF.

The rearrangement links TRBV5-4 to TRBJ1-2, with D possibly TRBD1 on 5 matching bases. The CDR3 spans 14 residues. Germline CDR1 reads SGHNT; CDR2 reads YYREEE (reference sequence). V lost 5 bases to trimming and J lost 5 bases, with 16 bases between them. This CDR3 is CASSLGAGPYGYTF. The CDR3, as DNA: TGTGCCAGCAGTCTCGGGGCTGGCCCTTATGGCTACACCTTC.

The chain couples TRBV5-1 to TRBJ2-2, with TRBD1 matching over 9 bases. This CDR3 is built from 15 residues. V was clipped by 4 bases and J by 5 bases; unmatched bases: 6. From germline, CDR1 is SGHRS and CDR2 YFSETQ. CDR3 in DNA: TGCGCCAGCAGCCGTGGACAGGGGAGAACCGGGGAGCTGTTTTTT. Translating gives CASSRGQGRTGELFF.

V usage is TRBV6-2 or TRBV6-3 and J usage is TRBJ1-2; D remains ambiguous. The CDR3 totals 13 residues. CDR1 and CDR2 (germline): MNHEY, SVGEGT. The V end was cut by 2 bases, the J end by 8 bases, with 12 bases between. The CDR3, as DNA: TGTGCCAGCAGTTACACCGACCCGCCCGGCTACACCTTC. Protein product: CASSYTDPPGYTF.

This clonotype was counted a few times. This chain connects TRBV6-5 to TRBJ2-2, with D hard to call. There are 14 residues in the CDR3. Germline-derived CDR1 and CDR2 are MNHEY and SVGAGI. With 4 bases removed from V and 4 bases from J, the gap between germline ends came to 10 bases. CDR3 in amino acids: CASSSWVITGELFF. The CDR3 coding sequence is TGTGCCAGCAGTTCTTGGGTTATCACCGGGGAGCTGTTTTTT.

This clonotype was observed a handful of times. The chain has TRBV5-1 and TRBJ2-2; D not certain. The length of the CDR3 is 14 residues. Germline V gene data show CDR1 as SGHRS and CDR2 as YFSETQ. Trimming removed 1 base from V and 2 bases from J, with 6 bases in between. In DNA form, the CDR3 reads TGCGCCAGCAGCTTGACAGTAAACACCGGGGAGCTGTTTTTT. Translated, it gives CASSLTVNTGELFF. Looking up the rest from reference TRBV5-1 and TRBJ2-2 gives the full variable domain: KAGVTQTPRYLIKTRGQQVTLSCSPISGHRSVSWYQQTPGQGLQFLFEYFSETQRNKGNFPGRFSGRQFSNSRSEMNVSTLELGDSALYLCASSLTVNTGELFFGEGSRLTVL.

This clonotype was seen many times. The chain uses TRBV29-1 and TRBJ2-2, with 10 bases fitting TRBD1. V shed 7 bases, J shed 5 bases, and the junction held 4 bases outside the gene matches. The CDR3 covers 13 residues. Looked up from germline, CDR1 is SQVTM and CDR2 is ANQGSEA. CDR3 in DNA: TGCAGCGCCTGGACAGGGGGAACCGGGGAGCTGTTTTTT. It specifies CSAWTGGTGELFF.

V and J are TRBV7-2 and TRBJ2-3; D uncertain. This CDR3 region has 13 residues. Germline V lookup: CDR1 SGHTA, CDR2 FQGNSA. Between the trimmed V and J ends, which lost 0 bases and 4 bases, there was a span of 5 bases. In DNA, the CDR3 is TGTGCCAGCAGCTTAGCCGTGTCAGATACGCAGTATTTT. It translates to CASSLAVSDTQYF.

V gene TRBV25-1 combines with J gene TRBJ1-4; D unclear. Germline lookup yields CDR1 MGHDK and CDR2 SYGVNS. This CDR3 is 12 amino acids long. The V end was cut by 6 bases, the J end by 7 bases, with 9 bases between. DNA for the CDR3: TGTGCCAGCAGCACCAGACTTGAAAAACTGTTTTTT. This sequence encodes CASSTRLEKLFF.

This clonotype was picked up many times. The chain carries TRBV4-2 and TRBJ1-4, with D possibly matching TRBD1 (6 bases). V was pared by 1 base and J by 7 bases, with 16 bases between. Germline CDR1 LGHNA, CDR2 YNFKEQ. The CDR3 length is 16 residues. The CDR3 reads CASSQAGRGGIEKLFF. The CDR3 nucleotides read TGTGCCAGCAGCCAAGCGGGGAGAGGGGGGATTGAAAAACTGTTTTTT.